These 15 T cell receptor beta chains share one sample of origin, sequenced in a study of OX40 agonist ivuxolimab in advanced cancers. Generated by immunoSEQ multiplex PCR, the TCRdb table keeps only in-frame clones and is missing some. The data contain about 15,000 clones, around 93% of them singletons. This material consisted of CD4+ or CD8+ T cells sorted from blood, taken in a trial of the OX40 agonist ivuxolimab. The receptors were gathered from an adult with an advanced solid tumor such as melanoma, head and neck, liver or kidney cancer.

CDR3 bases: TGCGCCAGCAGCTCCCCTATCCGGGAGGGACTTCTAACCGGGGAGCTGTTTTTT. Residues: CASSSPIREGLLTGELFF. The chain carries TRBV5-1 and TRBJ2-2, with 8 positions matching TRBD2. Trimming at V came to 3 bases and at J to 5 bases, leaving 15 bases not matched to a gene. CDR1 SGHRS and CDR2 YFSETQ come from the germline V gene. CDR3 size: 18 residues.

The V call is TRBV28, the J call TRBJ2-7; D ambiguous. Germline values: CDR1 MDHEN, CDR2 SYDVKM. The germline V and J ends were trimmed by 2 bases and 0 bases, with 11 bases remaining between them. The CDR3 has 15 amino acids. The CDR3 loop reads CASSLPDGFSYEQYF. As DNA, the CDR3 is TGTGCCAGCAGTTTACCGGACGGTTTCTCCTACGAGCAGTACTTC. The entire variable domain, with the rest obtained from reference TRBV28 and TRBJ2-7, is as follows: DVKVTQSSRYLVKRTGEKVFLECVQDMDHENMFWYRQDPGLGLRLIYFSYDVKMKEKGDIPEGYSVSREKKERFSLILESASTNQTSMYLCASSLPDGFSYEQYFGPGTRLTVT.

The chain has TRBV30 and TRBJ2-3; D might be TRBD2 (6 bases). This CDR3 contains 14 residues. Trimming removed 7 bases from V and 3 bases from J, with 17 bases in between. CDR1 and CDR2 (germline): GTSNPN, SVGIG (reference sequence). The CDR3 DNA reads TGTGCCTCCCCCTTGGGGGGTAGGACAGATACGCAGTATTTT. Its translation: CASPLGGRTDTQYF.

The V and J genes are TRBV19 and TRBJ2-1; D gene unclear. Germline values: CDR1 LNHDA, CDR2 SQIVND (reference sequence). CDR3 length: 11 residues. Trimming stripped 4 bases from V and 9 bases from J, with 7 bases between. In DNA form, the CDR3 reads TGTGCCAGTAGTAACCACGGTGAGCAGTTCTTC. Translated, it gives CASSNHGEQFF.

This clone has just a few counts. The chain combines TRBV30 with TRBJ2-1; 9 nucleotides align to TRBD2. V lost 3 bases and J lost 10; bases outside the gene matches: 16. This CDR3 contains 16 residues. CDR1 is GTSNPN, CDR2 SVGIG, per germline (reference sequence). In nucleotides, the CDR3 is TGTGCCTGGAGCGGAATGGTTGCGGGAGGGCCGGGGGAGCAGTTCTTC. This gives the protein CAWSGMVAGGPGEQFF.

The CDR3 is CASSQVSGGSEQYF. CDR3 DNA sequence: TGCGCCAGCAGCCAAGTTAGCGGGGGAAGCGAGCAGTACTTC. The genes are TRBV4-3 and TRBJ2-7, with 9 bases identical to TRBD2. V shed 1 base, J shed 6 bases, and the junction held 4 bases outside the gene matches. CDR3 size: 14 residues. The germline CDR1 and CDR2 sequences are LGHNA and YSLEER.

The chain is built from TRBV6-5 and TRBJ1-2, with D uncertain. The CDR3 contains 14 residues. The V gene's germline CDR1 is MNHEY and CDR2 SVGAGI. V shed 2 bases and J shed 2 bases, with 9 bases lying between them. The CDR3 DNA follows: TGTGCCAGCAGTTACGGGGAAGGGAACTATGGCTACACCTTC. It encodes CASSYGEGNYGYTF.

V gene TRBV5-1 combines with J gene TRBJ2-7; the D is unclear. V gave up 0 bases and J gave up 0 bases, with 13 bases separating them. This CDR3 comprises 16 residues. The germline V gene has CDR1 SGHRS and CDR2 YFSETQ. This CDR3 reads CASSLGGIESSYEQYF. In DNA, the CDR3 is TGCGCCAGCAGCTTGGGCGGTATTGAAAGCTCCTACGAGCAGTACTTC.

V and J are TRBV11-2 and TRBJ2-5, with D perhaps being TRBD1 or TRBD2 (5 bases each). V was cut by 1 base and J by 5 bases, with 5 bases left in between. CDR3 length: 12 amino acids. CDR1 is SGHAT, CDR2 FQNNGV, per germline. CDR3 coding DNA: TGTGCCAGCAGCTTAGGGGACGAGACCCAGTACTTC. Its translation is CASSLGDETQYF.

The chain carries TRBV4-1 and TRBJ2-5; D is possibly TRBD2 (6 bases). Per germline, CDR1 MGHRA and CDR2 YSYEKL. Trimming removed 3 bases at V and 2 bases at J, with 10 bases between. The CDR3 is 14 residues long. The CDR3 reads CASSQPGLQETQYF. DNA of the CDR3: TGCGCCAGCAGCCAGCCGGGACTGCAAGAGACCCAGTACTTC.

This chain connects TRBV5-4 to TRBJ2-3; 7 positions agree with TRBD2. The V gene's germline CDR1 is SGHNT and CDR2 YYREEE (reference sequence). Unmatched junction bases numbered 4, after V lost 0 bases and J lost 0 bases. The CDR3 is made up of 16 amino acids. CDR3 amino acids: CASSLERGPSTDTQYF. The CDR3 DNA sequence: TGTGCCAGCAGCTTGGAGCGGGGCCCTAGCACAGATACGCAGTATTTT.

The J gene is TRBJ2-1, the V gene TRBV5-1; 13 bases map to TRBD2. Germline-derived CDR1 and CDR2 are SGHRS and YFSETQ. The V and J ends lost 2 bases and 0 bases, in that order; junction bases with no gene match: 11. There are 20 residues in the CDR3. The CDR3 spells CASSFEALAGGPSSYNEQFF. The CDR3, as DNA: TGCGCCAGCAGCTTTGAGGCACTAGCGGGAGGGCCAAGCTCCTACAATGAGCAGTTCTTC. Combining the CDR3 with reference TRBV5-1 and TRBJ2-1 gives the whole variable domain KAGVTQTPRYLIKTRGQQVTLSCSPISGHRSVSWYQQTPGQGLQFLFEYFSETQRNKGNFPGRFSGRQFSNSRSEMNVSTLELGDSALYLCASSFEALAGGPSSYNEQFFGPGTRLTVL.

The V and J genes are TRBV19 and TRBJ1-1; 9 nucleotides line up with TRBD1. V trimming: 10 bases; J trimming: 3 bases; junction bases outside the gene matches: 3. The CDR3 extends over 12 amino acids. Germline CDR1 reads LNHDA; CDR2 reads SQIVND (reference sequence). The CDR3 DNA reads TGTGCCACCGGACAGGGGTACACTGAAGCTTTCTTT. Residues: CATGQGYTEAFF.

The chain has TRBV6-5 and TRBJ2-5, with 7 bases aligning to TRBD2. Germline CDR1 MNHEY, CDR2 SVGAGI. J was trimmed by 4 bases and V by 2 bases; bases with no gene match: 10. CDR3 length: 16 amino acids. As DNA, the CDR3 is TGTGCCAGCAGTTACGAGGCTAGCGGAGGGACAGAGACCCAGTACTTC. This encodes CASSYEASGGTETQYF.

The chain links TRBV21-1 to TRBJ1-3. TRBV21-1 is a pseudogene segment. This CDR3 is built from 16 residues. CDR3 loop: CASSKVGCGVANTIYF. Here the CDR3 DNA reads TGTGCCAGCAGCAAAGTGGGGTGCGGGGTAGCGAACACCATATATTTT.